This TCR beta chain was profiled in a study of T cells in narcolepsy. The assay was immunoSEQ multiplex PCR, and TCRdb's table has in-frame clones only and misses some. This repertoire shows some 30,000 clones, 79% found once; its top ten account for 3% to 4%. As for this clone: Its specificity is unknown.

Study observations and caveats: Reportedly, autoreactive clonotypes were serially detected in patients' blood but not controls'.

This CDR3 is 14 amino acids long. Per germline, CDR1 SGHNT and CDR2 YYREEE (reference sequence). V was trimmed by 3 bases and J by 3 bases, leaving 13 bases between them. V and J are TRBV5-4 and TRBJ2-7, with a weak D call TRBD1 (6 bases). This TCR came from a human donor in good health. Sequencing used memory (CD45RA-) CD4+ T cells from blood. DNA for the CDR3: TGTGCCAGCAGCTCGCCGGACAGCGTCTACGAGCAGTACTTC. It codes for CASSSPDSVYEQYF.